This T cell receptor (beta chain) originates from a study of CXCR3-negative and CXCR3-positive naive CD8 T cells. Study-wide points: Both naive subsets had comparably high diversity; memory CD8+ cells much lower. The study found that naive CXCR3-negative and CXCR3-positive cells shared TRBV-TRBJ usage, while memory cells differed. TRB CDR3s were more hydrophobic in CXCR3-positive than in CXCR3-negative naive cells.

The CDR3 loop spans 15 amino acids. Per germline, CDR1 MNHEY and CDR2 SVGEGT. As concerns this clonotype: The antigen is unknown.

Carrying UMI labels, the TRB cDNA libraries were prepared through 5' RACE. TCRdb processed the 5' RACE reads again and assigns one entry to each CDR3 protein, with no DNA. The repertoire shows 45,000 to 75,000 distinct CDR3 sequences; the top ten hold about 0.42%. This sequence joins TRBV6-2 or TRBV6-3 and TRBJ1-1; TCRdb indicates TRBD1, and absent DNA this call remains unverified. The clonotype originates from a human donor in good health. Some clones in this sample may be carry-over from other donors' samples. Specimen: naive CXCR3- CD8+ T cells from blood. As for subset: CD45RO-CCR7+CD27+CD95- naive CD8+ T cells lacking CXCR3 (TNR3-). The CDR3 sequence: CASSNPPGWGTEAFF.